This T cell receptor (beta chain) originates from a study of shared clonotypes between healthy human individuals. Looking at the study overall: Aged between 18 and 49, the donors were two women and three men.

Only in-frame clones appear in the TCRdb table, and some are missing; sequencing was by immunoSEQ multiplex PCR. The sample has about 2.1 million clones, approximately 92% seen once. Naive CD8 populations comprised CD45RO-negative cells positively selected for CCR7, excluding terminally differentiated effector memory CD45RA+ cells. The sequence came from a man aged 18 to 30 in good health. Some clones in this sample may be carry-over from other donors' samples. Sequences were obtained from naive CD8+ T cells from PBMCs.

CDR3 loop: CASSLVYKVTGELFF. The CDR3 DNA follows: TGTGCCAGCAGCTTAGTATATAAAGTCACCGGGGAGCTGTTTTTT. The rearrangement links TRBV11-2 to TRBJ2-2; D gene unclear. Germline CDR1 is SGHAT and CDR2 is FQNNGV. The CDR3 runs to 15 residues. Trimming stripped 1 base from V and 4 bases from J, with 10 bases between.